This T cell receptor beta chain was identified in a study of OX40 agonist ivuxolimab in advanced cancers. Study-wide results and limits: Antigen targets of the expanded peripheral T cells went undetermined.

With regard to this clone: The antigen remains undetermined.

Measured with immunoSEQ multiplex PCR; TCRdb has only the in-frame clones, and not every one. The sample includes approximately 74,000 clones, just over 90% seen only once; the top ten take 5% to 7%. V gave up 8 bases and J gave up 5 bases; unmatched junction bases: 10. Per germline, CDR1 SGHRS and CDR2 YFSETQ. The CDR3 runs to 13 residues. V and J are TRBV5-1 and TRBJ2-7; 7 bases are a match to TRBD1. This receptor was taken from an adult with an advanced solid tumor such as melanoma, head and neck, liver or kidney cancer. The material was CD4+ or CD8+ T cells sorted from blood, obtained in a trial of the OX40 agonist ivuxolimab. CDR3 loop: CASSPGTDHEQYF. CDR3 in DNA: TGCGCCAGTTCGCCGGGGACAGACCACGAGCAGTACTTC.